This T cell receptor beta chain was identified in a study of PD-1 blockade in mismatch repair-deficient tumors. Study background: Patients had 12 mismatch repair-deficient cancer types, all previously treated and progressing.

The method was immunoSEQ multiplex PCR; TCRdb's version includes in-frame clones alone and lacks a portion of them. The sample carries more than 95,000 clones, about 86% recorded once. Mismatch repair deficiency was confirmed in all patients, by PCR or immunohistochemistry. A few pembrolizumab responders had their TCRs sequenced. This clone showed up just a few times. Antigen specificity is unknown. General study points: After pembrolizumab, tumor-resident clones rose rapidly, then generally contracted before radiologic responses.

This CDR3 spans 12 amino acids. Germline V CDR1 and CDR2: GTSNPN, SVGIG (reference sequence). The V end lost 4 bases, the J end lost 0 bases, and 6 bases lay between the germline ends. The specimen was peripheral blood, collected 44 weeks after starting pembrolizumab. This chain joins TRBV30 and TRBJ1-2; D gene uncertain. This clonotype was sampled from an adult with mismatch repair-deficient cancer. In DNA form, the CDR3 reads TGTGCCTGGATCGGTGCTAACTATGGCTACACCTTC. It encodes CAWIGANYGYTF.